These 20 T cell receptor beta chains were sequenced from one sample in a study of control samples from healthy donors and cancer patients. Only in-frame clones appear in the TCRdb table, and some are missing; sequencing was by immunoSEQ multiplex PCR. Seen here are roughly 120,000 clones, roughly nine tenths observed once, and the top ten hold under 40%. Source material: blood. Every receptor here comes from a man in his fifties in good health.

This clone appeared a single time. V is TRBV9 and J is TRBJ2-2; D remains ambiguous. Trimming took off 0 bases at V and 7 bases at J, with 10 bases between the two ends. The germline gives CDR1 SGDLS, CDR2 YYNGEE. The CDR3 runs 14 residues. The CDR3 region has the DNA TGTGCCAGCAGCGTAGCTAATGGTATCGGGGAGCTGTTTTTT. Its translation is CASSVANGIGELFF.

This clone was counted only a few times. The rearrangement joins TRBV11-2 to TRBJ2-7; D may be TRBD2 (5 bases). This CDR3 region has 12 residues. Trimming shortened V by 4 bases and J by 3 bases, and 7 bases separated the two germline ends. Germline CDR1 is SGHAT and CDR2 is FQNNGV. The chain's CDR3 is CASSSGNYEQYF. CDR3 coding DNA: TGTGCCAGCAGCTCGGGGAACTACGAGCAGTACTTC.

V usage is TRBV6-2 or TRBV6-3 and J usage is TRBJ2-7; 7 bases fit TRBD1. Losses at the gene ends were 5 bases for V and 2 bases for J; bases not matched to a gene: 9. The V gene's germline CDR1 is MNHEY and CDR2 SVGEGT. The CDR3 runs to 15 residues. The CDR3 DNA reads TGTGCCAGCAGTGAGACAGGGAGTCGGGCCTACGAGCAGTACTTC. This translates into CASSETGSRAYEQYF.

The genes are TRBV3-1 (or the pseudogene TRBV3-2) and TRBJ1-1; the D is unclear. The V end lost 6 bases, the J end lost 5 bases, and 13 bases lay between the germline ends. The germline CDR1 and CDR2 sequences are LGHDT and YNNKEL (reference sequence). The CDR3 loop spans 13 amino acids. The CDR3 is CASREAPGTEAFF. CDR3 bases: TGTGCCAGCAGAGAGGCACCGGGGACTGAAGCTTTCTTT.

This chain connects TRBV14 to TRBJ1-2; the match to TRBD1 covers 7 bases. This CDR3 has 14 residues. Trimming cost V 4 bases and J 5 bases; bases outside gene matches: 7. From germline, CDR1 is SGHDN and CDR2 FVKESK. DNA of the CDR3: TGTGCCAGCAGCCCGGGACAGAACCCTTATGGCTACACCTTC. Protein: CASSPGQNPYGYTF.

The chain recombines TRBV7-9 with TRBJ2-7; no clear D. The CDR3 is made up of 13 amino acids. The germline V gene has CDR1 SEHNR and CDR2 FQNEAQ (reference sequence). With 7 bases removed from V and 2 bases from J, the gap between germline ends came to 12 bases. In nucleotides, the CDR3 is TGTGCCAGCACCCCTCCGCAAACCTACGAGCAGTACTTC. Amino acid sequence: CASTPPQTYEQYF.

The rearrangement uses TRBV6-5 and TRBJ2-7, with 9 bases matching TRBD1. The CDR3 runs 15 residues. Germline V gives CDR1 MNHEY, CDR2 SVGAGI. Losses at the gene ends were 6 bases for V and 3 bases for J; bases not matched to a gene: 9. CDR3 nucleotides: TGTGCCAGCAGCGCCTTCCGGGACAGGGTCTACGAGCAGTACTTC. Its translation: CASSAFRDRVYEQYF.

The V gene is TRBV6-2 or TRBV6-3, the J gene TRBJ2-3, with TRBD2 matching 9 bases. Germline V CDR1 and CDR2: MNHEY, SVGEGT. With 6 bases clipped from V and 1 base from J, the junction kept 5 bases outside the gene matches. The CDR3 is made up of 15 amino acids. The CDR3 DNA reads TGTGCCAGCAGCCGTATAGCGGGGGGCACAGATACGCAGTATTTT. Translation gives CASSRIAGGTDTQYF.

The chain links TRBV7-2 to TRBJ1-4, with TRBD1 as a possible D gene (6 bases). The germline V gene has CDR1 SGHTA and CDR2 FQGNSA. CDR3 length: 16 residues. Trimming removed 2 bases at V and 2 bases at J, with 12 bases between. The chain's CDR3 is CASSLMGGQTNEKLFF. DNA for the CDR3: TGTGCCAGCAGCTTAATGGGGGGGCAGACTAATGAAAAACTGTTTTTT.

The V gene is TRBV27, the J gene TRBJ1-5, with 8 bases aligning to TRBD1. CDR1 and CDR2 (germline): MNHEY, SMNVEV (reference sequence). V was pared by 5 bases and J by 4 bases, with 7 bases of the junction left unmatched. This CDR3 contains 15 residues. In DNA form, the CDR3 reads TGTGCCAGCAGTCCCTCGGACAGGGAGAATCAGCCCCAGCATTTT. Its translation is CASSPSDRENQPQHF.

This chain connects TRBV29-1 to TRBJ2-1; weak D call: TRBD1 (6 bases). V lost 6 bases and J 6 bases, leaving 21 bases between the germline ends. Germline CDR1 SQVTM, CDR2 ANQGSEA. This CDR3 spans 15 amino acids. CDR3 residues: CSVDNPWTEGNEQFF. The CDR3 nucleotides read TGCAGCGTCGATAACCCCTGGACAGAAGGCAATGAGCAGTTCTTC.

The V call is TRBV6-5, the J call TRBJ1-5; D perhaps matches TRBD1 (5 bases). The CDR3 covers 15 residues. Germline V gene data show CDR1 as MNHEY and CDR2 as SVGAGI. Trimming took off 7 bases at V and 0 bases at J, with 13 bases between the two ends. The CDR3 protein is CASTGFLLSNQPQHF. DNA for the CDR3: TGTGCCAGCACAGGGTTTCTCCTTAGCAATCAGCCCCAGCATTTT.

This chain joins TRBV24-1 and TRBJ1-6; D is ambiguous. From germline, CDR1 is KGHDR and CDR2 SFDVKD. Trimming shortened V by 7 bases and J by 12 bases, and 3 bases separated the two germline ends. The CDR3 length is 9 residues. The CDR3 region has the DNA TGTGCCACCAGGGTACCCCTCCACTTT. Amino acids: CATRVPLHF.

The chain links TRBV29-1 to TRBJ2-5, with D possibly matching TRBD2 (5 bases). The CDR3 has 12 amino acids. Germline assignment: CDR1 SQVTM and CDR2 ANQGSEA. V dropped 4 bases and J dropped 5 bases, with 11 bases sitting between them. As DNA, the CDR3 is TGCAGCGTTGTTTCGGGAAGCGAGACCCAGTACTTC. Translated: CSVVSGSETQYF.

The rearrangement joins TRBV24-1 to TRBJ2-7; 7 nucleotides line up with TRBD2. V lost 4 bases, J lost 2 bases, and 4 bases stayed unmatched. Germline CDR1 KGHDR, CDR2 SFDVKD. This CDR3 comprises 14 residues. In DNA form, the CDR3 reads TGTGCCACCAGTGAGGGGGGGGGAACCTACGAGCAGTACTTC. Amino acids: CATSEGGGTYEQYF.

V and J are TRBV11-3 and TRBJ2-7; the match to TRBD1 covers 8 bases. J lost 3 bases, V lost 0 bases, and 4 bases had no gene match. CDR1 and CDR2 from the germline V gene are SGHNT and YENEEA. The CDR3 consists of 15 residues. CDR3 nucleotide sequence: TGTGCCAGCAGCTTAGACCGGACAGGGCTCTACGAGCAGTACTTC. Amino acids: CASSLDRTGLYEQYF.

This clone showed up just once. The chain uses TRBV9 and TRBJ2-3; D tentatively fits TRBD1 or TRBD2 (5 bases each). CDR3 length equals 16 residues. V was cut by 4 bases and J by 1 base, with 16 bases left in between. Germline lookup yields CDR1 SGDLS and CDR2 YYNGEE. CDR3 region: CASSPLGLGGTDTQYF. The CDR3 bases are TGTGCCAGCAGCCCCTTGGGCCTGGGGGGCACAGATACGCAGTATTTT. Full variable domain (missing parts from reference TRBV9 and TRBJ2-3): DSGVTQTPKHLITATGQRVTLRCSPRSGDLSVYWYQQSLDQGLQFLIQYYNGEERAKGNILERFSAQQFPDLHSELNLSSLELGDSALYFCASSPLGLGGTDTQYFGPGTRLTVL.

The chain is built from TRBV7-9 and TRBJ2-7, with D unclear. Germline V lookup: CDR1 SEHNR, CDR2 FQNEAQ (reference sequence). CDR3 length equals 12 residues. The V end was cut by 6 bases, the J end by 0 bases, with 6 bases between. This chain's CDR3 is CASSSLSYEQYF. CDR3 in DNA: TGTGCCAGCAGTTCCCTCTCCTACGAGCAGTACTTC.

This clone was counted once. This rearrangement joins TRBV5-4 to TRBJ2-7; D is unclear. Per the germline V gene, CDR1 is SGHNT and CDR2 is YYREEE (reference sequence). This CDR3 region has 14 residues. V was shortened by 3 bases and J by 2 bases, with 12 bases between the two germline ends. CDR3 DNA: TGTGCCAGCAGCTCGGGTGGGCCGCCCTACGAGCAGTACTTC. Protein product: CASSSGGPPYEQYF.

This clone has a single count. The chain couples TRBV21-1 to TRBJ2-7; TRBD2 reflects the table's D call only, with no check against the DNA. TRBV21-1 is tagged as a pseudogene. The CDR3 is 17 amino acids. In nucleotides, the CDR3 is TGTGCCAGCAGCAAAAGGGACTACGCGGTGTCTTCCTACGAGCAGTACTTC. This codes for CASSKRDYAVSSYEQYF.